The next 32 T cell receptor beta chains were all read from a single sample in a study of Tregs in tolerant kidney transplant recipients. These receptors' antigens are unknown. Here immunoSEQ multiplex PCR was the method, and the copy in TCRdb shows in-frame clones only, minus some. The profile shows more than 4,000 clones, under 45% of them singletons. The sample was CD8+ T cells from blood cultured with allogeneic cells. Source of these receptors: a human donor in good health.

The CDR3: CASRWGGEQYF. CDR3 coding DNA: TGTGCCAGCCGCTGGGGGGGAGAGCAGTACTTC. This rearrangement joins TRBV27 to TRBJ2-7; 7 bases line up with TRBD2. Trimming took 8 bases from V and 7 from J; bases not matched to a gene: 5. This CDR3 has 11 residues. Germline loops: CDR1 MNHEY, CDR2 SMNVEV (reference sequence).

This clone has only a few counts. This chain joins TRBV27 and TRBJ1-6, with a possible D match to TRBD1 (5 bases). V was pared by 6 bases and J by 7 bases, with 19 bases between. Looked up from germline, CDR1 is MNHEY and CDR2 is SMNVEV (reference sequence). The CDR3 is 16 residues long. This CDR3 is CASRTDGGWGNSPLHF. The CDR3 DNA follows: TGTGCCAGCAGAACCGATGGTGGGTGGGGGAATTCACCCCTCCACTTT.

Only a few counts were recorded for this clone. The V call is TRBV4-2, the J call TRBJ2-1; the D gene is possibly TRBD2 (6 bases). The V end was cut by 0 bases, the J end by 0 bases, with 12 bases between. Germline assignment: CDR1 LGHNA and CDR2 YNFKEQ. This CDR3 comprises 17 residues. The CDR3 loop is CASSQDDAGSSYNEQFF. The DNA of the CDR3 is TGTGCCAGCAGCCAAGATGATGCGGGGAGCTCCTACAATGAGCAGTTCTTC.

This chain joins TRBV4-3 and TRBJ2-5; D is uncertain. The ends were cut back, 3 bases at V and 4 bases at J, with 9 bases in the middle. The CDR3 totals 13 residues. Germline loops: CDR1 LGHNA, CDR2 YSLEER. In DNA form, the CDR3 reads TGCGCCAGCAGCCAGAGTCAAGGAGAGACCCAGTACTTC. This encodes CASSQSQGETQYF.

This clone was detected a few times. The chain employs TRBV28 and TRBJ1-1; D not resolved. This CDR3 is 16 amino acids long. The germline CDR1 and CDR2 sequences are MDHEN and SYDVKM. Deletions cut 2 bases from V and 3 bases from J, with 16 bases between. In DNA form, the CDR3 reads TGTGCCAGCAGTTTAGTCGGGATTTTGGCGGACACTGAAGCTTTCTTT. This gives the protein CASSLVGILADTEAFF.

This clone is deemed large. V and J are TRBV9 and TRBJ1-1, with unresolved D. The CDR3 runs to 13 residues. Germline CDR1 is SGDLS and CDR2 is YYNGEE. V lost 0 bases and J lost 4, with 7 bases in between. CDR3 bases: TGTGCCAGCAGCGTAGGGTACGGCACTGAAGCTTTCTTT. Translation: CASSVGYGTEAFF.

This clone was seen only a few times. This chain joins TRBV15 and TRBJ2-1, with TRBD2 matching over 7 bases. This CDR3 has 16 residues. The trim removed 1 base at V and 0 bases at J, leaving 3 bases unmatched. Germline lookup yields CDR1 LNHNV and CDR2 YYDKDF (reference sequence). CDR3 loop: CATSRGREVSYNEQFF. CDR3 coding DNA: TGTGCCACCAGCAGAGGACGGGAGGTCTCCTACAATGAGCAGTTCTTC.

The chain recombines TRBV2 with TRBJ2-3, with D possibly matching TRBD1 (5 bases). Germline-derived CDR1 and CDR2 are SNHLY and FYNNEI. Trimming removed 8 bases at V and 2 bases at J, with 11 bases between. The CDR3 consists of 13 residues. CDR3 bases: TGTGCCAGCGTGGACACTACCACAGATACGCAGTATTTT. This translates into CASVDTTTDTQYF.

This clone counts as medium-sized. This chain links TRBV11-2 with TRBJ2-7, with a tentative D call TRBD1 (6 bases). The ends were cut back, 4 bases at V and 6 bases at J, with 19 bases in the middle. CDR3 length equals 15 residues. Germline assignment: CDR1 SGHAT and CDR2 FQNNGV. CDR3 sequence reads: CASSSRGDTPGEQYF. CDR3 DNA sequence: TGTGCCAGCAGCTCCAGAGGGGACACCCCTGGCGAGCAGTACTTC. The whole variable domain, filled in from reference TRBV11-2 and TRBJ2-7, reads EAGVAQSPRYKIIEKRQSVAFWCNPISGHATLYWYQQILGQGPKLLIQFQNNGVVDDSQLPKDRFSAERLKGVDSTLKIQPAKLEDSAVYLCASSSRGDTPGEQYFGPGTRLTVT.

This chain connects TRBV15 to TRBJ2-7, with a possible D match to TRBD2 (5 bases). V gave up 1 base and J gave up 5 bases, with 12 bases separating them. Germline assignment: CDR1 LNHNV and CDR2 YYDKDF (reference sequence). The CDR3 consists of 14 residues. CDR3 residues: CATSRAGFGNEQYF. The CDR3 nucleotides read TGTGCCACCAGCAGAGCGGGTTTCGGGAACGAGCAGTACTTC.

This clone was observed a handful of times. The CDR3 sequence: CASSQGTAARDEAFF. CDR3 nucleotides: TGTGCCAGCAGCCAAGGGACAGCGGCTCGGGATGAAGCTTTCTTT. J is TRBJ1-1 and V is TRBV7-2; 7 nucleotides agree with TRBD1. The J segment lost 7 bases and the V segment lost 5 bases, leaving 13 bases of the junction unmatched. The CDR3 loop spans 15 amino acids. Germline CDR1 is SGHTA and CDR2 is FQGNSA.

This sequence joins TRBV21-1 and TRBJ2-1. TRBV21-1 is annotated as a pseudogene. The CDR3 length is 12 residues. CDR3: CASSRRKDEQFF. CDR3 nucleotides: TGTGCCAGCAGCCGCCGCAAGGATGAGCAGTTCTTC.

CDR3 loop: CASSSSGTGLGSEQYF. CDR3 coding DNA: TGTGCCAGCAGCTCCAGCGGGACAGGGCTTGGGTCCGAGCAGTACTTC. This rearrangement joins TRBV11-2 to TRBJ2-7, with TRBD1 matching 9 bases. CDR1 SGHAT and CDR2 FQNNGV come from the germline V gene. V lost 4 bases, J lost 6 bases, and 13 bases stayed unmatched. The CDR3 extends over 16 amino acids.

In its sample, this clone is medium-sized. The chain is built from TRBV2 and TRBJ2-3; TRBD2 agrees at 9 bases. Per the germline V gene, CDR1 is SNHLY and CDR2 is FYNNEI. The CDR3 is 14 amino acids. Trimming cost V 7 bases and J 10 bases; bases outside gene matches: 12. The DNA for the CDR3 is TGTGCCAGCATTTATGCGGGGGGGCCCAGGGCGCAGTATTTT. Its protein is CASIYAGGPRAQYF.

This clone is medium-sized in the sample. This chain connects TRBV4-1 to TRBJ2-7, with a tentative D call TRBD2 (5 bases). Germline CDR1 and CDR2: MGHRA and YSYEKL. The CDR3 contains 15 residues. The ends were cut back, 0 bases at V and 2 bases at J, with 11 bases in the middle. The CDR3 nucleotides are TGCGCCAGCAGCCAAGATACACTAGAACCCTACGAGCAGTACTTC. It yields the protein CASSQDTLEPYEQYF.

With respect to this clone: The junction departs from germline at one end; a sequencing error may be responsible. V is TRBV5-4 and J is TRBJ2-1, with D possibly TRBD1 on 6 matching bases. CDR1 and CDR2 from the germline V gene are SGHNT and YYREEE (reference sequence). This CDR3 is built from 15 residues. In DNA form, the CDR3 reads TGCGCCAGCAGCGTGGACAGAACCTCCTACAATGAGCAGTTCTTC. This codes for CASSVDRTSYNEQFF. The full variable domain, in which reference TRBV5-4 and TRBJ2-1 provide the parts outside the CDR3, is ETGVTQSPTHLIKTRGQQVTLRCSSQSGHNTVSWYQQALGQGPQFIFQYYREEENGRGNFPPRFSGLQFPNYSSELNVNALELDDSALYLCASSVDRTSYNEQFFGPGTRLTVL.

This clone has a handful of counts. This rearrangement joins TRBV4-1 to TRBJ1-4; tentatively, D is TRBD1 (6 bases). CDR3 size: 14 residues. With 1 base removed from V and 7 bases from J, the gap between germline ends came to 10 bases. Germline lookup yields CDR1 MGHRA and CDR2 YSYEKL. Written as DNA, the CDR3 is TGCGCCAGCAGCCAAGGTACAGGGCCTGAAAAACTGTTTTTT. This gives the protein CASSQGTGPEKLFF.

Regarding this clone: Sequence at one end of the junction differs from germline and may be a read error. The gene calls are TRBV7-3 and TRBJ1-5; 7 positions match TRBD1. The CDR3 length is 14 residues. In germline, CDR1 is SGHTA, CDR2 FQGTGA. The CDR3 sequence: CASSQAQGKQPQHF. The CDR3, as DNA: TGCGCCAGCAGCCAAGCACAGGGGAAGCAGCCCCAGCATTTT.

This clone is deemed medium-sized. The chain has TRBV18 and TRBJ1-5; D not resolved. The CDR3 is 16 residues long. V lost 2 bases to trimming and J lost 1 base, with 12 bases between them. Looked up from germline, CDR1 is KGHSH and CDR2 is LQKENI. The CDR3 DNA sequence: TGTGCCAGCTCACCAATCCGGCCGGGGAGCAATCAGCCCCAGCATTTT. This sequence encodes CASSPIRPGSNQPQHF.

This clone was observed a few times. The chain is built from TRBV11-3 and TRBJ2-2; 7 bases are a match to TRBD1. Germline V gene data show CDR1 as SGHNT and CDR2 as YENEEA. The CDR3 spans 14 residues. V lost 1 base, J lost 9 bases, and 5 bases stayed unmatched. CDR3 sequence (DNA): TGTGCCAGCAGCTTAGGACAGGGCAATCGGGAGCTGTTTTTT. It specifies CASSLGQGNRELFF.

In its sample, this clone ranks as medium-sized. The rearrangement joins TRBV7-9 to TRBJ2-7; D gene uncertain. V gave up 1 base and J gave up 3 bases, with 1 base separating them. Per germline, CDR1 SEHNR and CDR2 FQNEAQ (reference sequence). CDR3 length equals 11 residues. As DNA, the CDR3 is TGTGCCAGCAGCTTAGACTACGAGCAGTACTTC. This gives the protein CASSLDYEQYF.

This chain joins TRBV6-6 and TRBJ1-1; TRBD1 is a possible D gene (5 bases). The CDR3 spans 13 residues. Germline lookup yields CDR1 MNHNY and CDR2 SVGAGI (reference sequence). V gave up 2 bases and J gave up 7 bases, with 11 bases separating them. The CDR3 here is CASSYERGFEAFF. The CDR3 coding sequence is TGTGCCAGCAGTTACGAGCGGGGGTTTGAAGCTTTCTTT.

This clone was counted once. The chain links TRBV11-3 to TRBJ1-1; D is perhaps TRBD1 (5 bases). V was shortened by 2 bases and J by 8 bases, with 9 bases between the two germline ends. Germline CDR1 reads SGHNT; CDR2 reads YENEEA. The CDR3 contains 12 residues. The CDR3 region is CASSLWTSEAFF. In DNA, the CDR3 is TGTGCCAGCAGCTTATGGACATCGGAAGCTTTCTTT.

In this sample, this clone turned up a few times. This chain joins TRBV6-5 and TRBJ2-3; possibly TRBD2 for D (5 bases). Germline lookup yields CDR1 MNHEY and CDR2 SVGAGI. Deletions cut 2 bases from V and 6 bases from J, with 9 bases between. The CDR3 spans 13 residues. The CDR3 bases are TGTGCCAGCAGTTACGGCGGGCTGGATACGCAGTATTTT. Its protein is CASSYGGLDTQYF.

By sample fraction, this clone is medium-sized. This chain links TRBV4-1 with TRBJ2-3; 10 bases align to TRBD1. CDR1 and CDR2 from the germline V gene are MGHRA and YSYEKL. V was clipped by 3 bases and J by 5 bases; unmatched bases: 11. This CDR3 region has 17 residues. The CDR3 coding sequence is TGCGCCAGCAGCCAGCACCCCGGGACAGGGGAGATAGATACGCAGTATTTT. As protein: CASSQHPGTGEIDTQYF.

This clone is termed medium-sized (0.01 to 0.1%). The rearrangement uses TRBV19 and TRBJ2-7, with TRBD2 identical over 9 bases. The germline gives CDR1 LNHDA, CDR2 SQIVND (reference sequence). J was trimmed by 5 bases and V by 8 bases; bases with no gene match: 10. This CDR3 spans 14 amino acids. The CDR3 protein is CASSSSGSSDEQYF. Written as DNA, the CDR3 is TGTGCCAGTTCCAGTAGCGGGAGTTCTGACGAGCAGTACTTC.

This chain uses TRBV27 with TRBJ2-7, with TRBD2 identical over 7 bases. Germline CDR1 and CDR2: MNHEY and SMNVEV (reference sequence). Trimming took 5 bases from V and 12 from J; bases not matched to a gene: 13. This CDR3 is 13 amino acids long. The CDR3 DNA is TGTGCCAGCAGTCCATCACTGGGGGGGACTCTGTACTTC. Its translation: CASSPSLGGTLYF.

J is TRBJ1-1 and V is TRBV7-2, with D unclear. Germline values: CDR1 SGHTA, CDR2 FQGNSA. The CDR3 contains 12 residues. Trimming cost V 3 bases and J 4 bases, with 6 bases left between them. The CDR3 sequence: CASSFTTTEAFF. The CDR3 nucleotides read TGTGCCAGCAGCTTCACGACCACTGAAGCTTTCTTT. Full variable domain (outside the CDR3, taken from reference TRBV7-2 and TRBJ1-1): GAGVSQSPSNKVTEKGKDVELRCDPISGHTALYWYRQSLGQGLEFLIYFQGNSAPDKSGLPSDRFSAERTGGSVSTLTIQRTQQEDSAVYLCASSFTTTEAFFGQGTRLTVV.

This chain connects TRBV4-1 to TRBJ2-5; 9 nucleotides agree with TRBD1. The CDR3 has 15 amino acids. Trimming removed 0 bases from V and 7 bases from J; junction bases left unmatched: 6. Germline lookup yields CDR1 MGHRA and CDR2 YSYEKL. CDR3 DNA: TGCGCCAGCAGCCAAGAGGAACAGGGGGCGCGGACCCAGTACTTC. Amino acid sequence: CASSQEEQGARTQYF.

This clone is medium-sized (0.01 to 0.1%) by share. The chain joins TRBV30 to TRBJ2-2, with 7 bases that match TRBD1. V gave up 2 bases and J gave up 1 base; unmatched junction bases: 1. Germline-derived CDR1 and CDR2 are GTSNPN and SVGIG (reference sequence). The CDR3 spans 14 residues. The CDR3 DNA follows: TGTGCCTGGAGTTGGACAGGGAACACCGGGGAGCTGTTTTTT. It encodes CAWSWTGNTGELFF.

There are a few counts of this clone. The rearrangement joins TRBV11-2 to TRBJ2-5, with 8 positions matching TRBD1. Per germline, CDR1 SGHAT and CDR2 FQNNGV. The CDR3 consists of 13 residues. The V segment lost 5 bases and the J segment 5 bases; nucleotides outside the gene matches: 4. The CDR3 bases are TGTGCCAGCAGCCCAGGGGGCTGGGAGACCCAGTACTTC. It yields the protein CASSPGGWETQYF.

This clone is deemed medium-sized. V gene TRBV4-1 combines with J gene TRBJ1-2; weak D call: TRBD1 (5 bases). The V gene's germline CDR1 is MGHRA and CDR2 YSYEKL. With 0 bases removed from V and 3 bases from J, the gap between germline ends came to 14 bases. The CDR3 spans 16 residues. CDR3 DNA sequence: TGCGCCAGCAGCCAAGATCGGGTGGAGGGGTACTATGGCTACACCTTC. Translated: CASSQDRVEGYYGYTF.